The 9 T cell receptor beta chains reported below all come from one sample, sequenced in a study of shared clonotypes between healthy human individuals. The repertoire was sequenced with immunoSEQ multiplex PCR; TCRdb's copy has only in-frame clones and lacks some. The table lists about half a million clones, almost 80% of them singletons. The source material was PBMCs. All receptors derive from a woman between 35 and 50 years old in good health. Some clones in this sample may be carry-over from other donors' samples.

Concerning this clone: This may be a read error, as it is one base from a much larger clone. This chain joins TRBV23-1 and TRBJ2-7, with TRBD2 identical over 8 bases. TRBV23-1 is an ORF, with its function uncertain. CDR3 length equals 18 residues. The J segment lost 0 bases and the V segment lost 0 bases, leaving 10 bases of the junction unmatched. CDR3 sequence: CASSQSRVAGSHSYEQYF. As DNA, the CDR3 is TGCGCCAGCAGTCAATCGAGAGTAGCGGGAAGCCACTCCTACGAGCAGTACTTC.

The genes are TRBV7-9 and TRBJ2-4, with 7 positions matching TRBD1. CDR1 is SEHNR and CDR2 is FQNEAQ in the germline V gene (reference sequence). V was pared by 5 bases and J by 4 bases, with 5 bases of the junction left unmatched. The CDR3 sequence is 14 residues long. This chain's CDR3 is CASSHPGQKNIQYF. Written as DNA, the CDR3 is TGTGCCAGCAGCCATCCGGGACAGAAAAACATTCAGTACTTC.

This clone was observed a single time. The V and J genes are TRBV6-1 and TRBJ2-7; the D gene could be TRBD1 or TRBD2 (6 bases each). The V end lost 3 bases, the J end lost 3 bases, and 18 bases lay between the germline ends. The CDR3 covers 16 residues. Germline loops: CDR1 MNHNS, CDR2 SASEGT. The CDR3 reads CASSDEGGIPVYEQYF. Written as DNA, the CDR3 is TGTGCCAGCAGTGACGAGGGGGGTATTCCGGTCTACGAGCAGTACTTC.

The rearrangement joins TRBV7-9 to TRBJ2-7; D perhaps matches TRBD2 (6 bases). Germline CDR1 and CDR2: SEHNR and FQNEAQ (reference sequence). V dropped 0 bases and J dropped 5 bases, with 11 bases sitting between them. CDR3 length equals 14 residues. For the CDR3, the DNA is TGTGCCAGCAGCTTAGCACTAGCAGGCCACGAGCAGTACTTC. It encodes CASSLALAGHEQYF.

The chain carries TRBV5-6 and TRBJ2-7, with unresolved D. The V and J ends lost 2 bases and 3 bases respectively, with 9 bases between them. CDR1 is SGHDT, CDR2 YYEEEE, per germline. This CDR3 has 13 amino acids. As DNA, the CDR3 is TGTGCCAGCAGCTTAAATCTTTTCTACGAGCAGTACTTC. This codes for CASSLNLFYEQYF.

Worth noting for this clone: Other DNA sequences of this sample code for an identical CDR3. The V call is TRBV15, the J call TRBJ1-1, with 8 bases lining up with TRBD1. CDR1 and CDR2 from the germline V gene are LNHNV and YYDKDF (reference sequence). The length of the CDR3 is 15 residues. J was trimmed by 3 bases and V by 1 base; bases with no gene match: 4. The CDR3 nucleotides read TGTGCCACCAGCAGAGGTGGACAGGGCCACACTGAAGCTTTCTTT. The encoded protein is CATSRGGQGHTEAFF.

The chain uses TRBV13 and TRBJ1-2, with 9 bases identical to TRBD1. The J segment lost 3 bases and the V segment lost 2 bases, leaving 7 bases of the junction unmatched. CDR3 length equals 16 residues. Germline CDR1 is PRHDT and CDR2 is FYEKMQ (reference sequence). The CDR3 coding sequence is TGTGCCAGCAGCTTAATCCCGGACAGGGGCTACTATGGCTACACCTTC. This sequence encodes CASSLIPDRGYYGYTF.

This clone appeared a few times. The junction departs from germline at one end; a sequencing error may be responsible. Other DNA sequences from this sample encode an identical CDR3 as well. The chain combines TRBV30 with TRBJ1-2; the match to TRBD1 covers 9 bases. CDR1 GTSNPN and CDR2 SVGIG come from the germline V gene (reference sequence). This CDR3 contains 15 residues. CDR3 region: CAFTGTGSPGYGYTF. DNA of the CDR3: TGTGCCTTTACCGGGACAGGGAGTCCGGGCTATGGATACACCTTC.

The DNA of the CDR3 is TGTGCCAGCAGCTTAGTCGGGAGAGAGCGGGAACGGGAGACCCAGTACTTC. Protein sequence: CASSLVGRERERETQYF. V and J are TRBV7-9 and TRBJ2-5, with TRBD2 identical over 7 bases. After removal of 1 base from V and 5 bases from J, the junction contained 13 bases not matched to a gene. Germline V CDR1 and CDR2: SEHNR, FQNEAQ (reference sequence). This CDR3 is built from 17 residues.